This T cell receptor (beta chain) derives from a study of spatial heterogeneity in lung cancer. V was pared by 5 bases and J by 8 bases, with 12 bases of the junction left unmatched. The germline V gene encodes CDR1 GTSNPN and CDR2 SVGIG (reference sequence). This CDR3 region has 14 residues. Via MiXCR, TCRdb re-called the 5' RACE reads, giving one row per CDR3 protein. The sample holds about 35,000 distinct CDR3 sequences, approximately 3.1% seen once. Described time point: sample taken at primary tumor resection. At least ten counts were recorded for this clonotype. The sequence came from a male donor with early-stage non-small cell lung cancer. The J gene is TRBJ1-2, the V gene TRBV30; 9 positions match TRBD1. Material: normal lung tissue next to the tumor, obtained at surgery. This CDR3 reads CAWRSPTGGNGYTF. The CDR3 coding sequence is TGTGCCTGGCGAAGTCCGACAGGGGGAAACGGCTACACCTTC.